These 13 T cell receptor beta chains were all obtained from the same sample, sequenced in a study of blood T cell repertoires in COVID-19. Here immunoSEQ multiplex PCR was the method, and the copy in TCRdb shows in-frame clones only, minus some. The sample holds around 280,000 clones, around 87% seen once. The specimen was PBMCs or T cells enriched from blood (not recorded which). Receptors originate from a woman younger than 35 with acute COVID-19.

This clone was recorded only once. The rearrangement uses TRBV10-1 and TRBJ2-7; 9 nucleotides line up with TRBD2. Germline lookup yields CDR1 WNHNN and CDR2 SYGVQD (reference sequence). The CDR3 has 14 residues. J was trimmed by 5 bases and V by 1 base; bases with no gene match: 3. The CDR3 is CASSEFAGGDEQYF. DNA for the CDR3: TGCGCCAGCAGTGAGTTCGCGGGAGGGGACGAGCAGTACTTC.

This rearrangement joins TRBV5-1 to TRBJ2-1; D possibly corresponds to TRBD1 (6 bases). Per the germline V gene, CDR1 is SGHRS and CDR2 is YFSETQ. The CDR3 loop spans 14 amino acids. V lost 6 bases and J lost 5, with 15 bases in between. The CDR3 reads CASTGTRGDNEQFF. CDR3 nucleotide sequence: TGCGCCAGCACGGGGACACGGGGTGACAATGAGCAGTTCTTC. Variable domain in full (rest from reference TRBV5-1 and TRBJ2-1): KAGVTQTPRYLIKTRGQQVTLSCSPISGHRSVSWYQQTPGQGLQFLFEYFSETQRNKGNFPGRFSGRQFSNSRSEMNVSTLELGDSALYLCASTGTRGDNEQFFGPGTRLTVL.

The CDR3 coding sequence is TGTGCCAGCAACCGGGGGGGGAGCCACGAGCAGTACTTC. Amino acid sequence: CASNRGGSHEQYF. The chain joins TRBV27 to TRBJ2-7; 8 nucleotides align to TRBD2. The V gene's germline CDR1 is MNHEY and CDR2 SMNVEV (reference sequence). This CDR3 contains 13 residues. The trim removed 7 bases at V and 5 bases at J, leaving 7 bases unmatched.

The chain has TRBV12-3 or TRBV12-4 and TRBJ2-3; 10 bases are a match to TRBD2. The ends lost 6 bases at V and 11 bases at J; junction bases unmatched: 5. The CDR3 runs to 12 residues. CDR3 protein: CASRRLAGRQYF. CDR3 nucleotides: TGTGCCAGCAGGCGACTAGCGGGTCGGCAGTATTTT.

This chain joins TRBV28 and TRBJ1-4, with a tentative D call TRBD1 (6 bases). CDR1 and CDR2 from the germline V gene are MDHEN and SYDVKM. The CDR3 is 17 amino acids. V lost 6 bases, J lost 8 bases, and 25 bases lay in between. The CDR3 reads CASRPRGGRAEPEKLFF. The DNA of the CDR3 is TGTGCCAGCAGGCCCCGGGGGGGCAGGGCCGAACCCGAAAAACTGTTTTTT.

The chain combines TRBV18 with TRBJ2-1; 10 bases match TRBD2. The CDR3 is 15 amino acids. Germline V lookup: CDR1 KGHSH, CDR2 LQKENI. V lost 2 bases to trimming and J lost 4 bases; unmatched junction nucleotides: 2. CDR3 loop: CASSPSSGGYNEQFF. As DNA, the CDR3 is TGTGCCAGCTCACCATCTAGCGGGGGTTACAATGAGCAGTTCTTC.

The chain employs TRBV18 and TRBJ2-3; the D is unclear. CDR3 length equals 17 residues. Trimming took 1 base from V and 0 from J, leaving 14 bases between them. The V gene's germline CDR1 is KGHSH and CDR2 LQKENI. CDR3: CASSPLPPETSTDTQYF. The CDR3 DNA follows: TGTGCCAGCTCACCACTCCCGCCTGAAACTAGCACAGATACGCAGTATTTT.

The chain links TRBV11-2 to TRBJ2-7, with 9 bases identical to TRBD2. Losses at the gene ends were 5 bases for V and 6 bases for J; bases not matched to a gene: 14. The CDR3 extends over 16 amino acids. The germline V gene has CDR1 SGHAT and CDR2 FQNNGV. This CDR3 reads CASSTGLQISGSEQYF. Written as DNA, the CDR3 is TGTGCCAGCAGCACGGGGCTCCAAATTAGCGGGAGCGAGCAGTACTTC.

This clone appeared once. The chain combines TRBV7-9 with TRBJ2-1; D remains unclear. CDR1 is SEHNR and CDR2 is FQNEAQ in the germline V gene (reference sequence). The CDR3 totals 13 residues. Deletions cut 0 bases from V and 7 bases from J, with 7 bases between. The CDR3 sequence is CASSLAAINEQFF. CDR3 DNA sequence: TGTGCCAGCAGCTTAGCCGCTATTAATGAGCAGTTCTTC. The whole variable domain, remainder taken from reference TRBV7-9 and TRBJ2-1, is DTGVSQNPRHKITKRGQNVTFRCDPISEHNRLYWYRQTLGQGPEFLTYFQNEAQLEKSRLLSDRFSAERPKGSFSTLEIQRTEQGDSAMYLCASSLAAINEQFFGPGTRLTVL.

The chain joins TRBV7-2 to TRBJ2-7; TRBD1 matches at 7 bases. The CDR3 runs 18 residues. Trimming took 2 bases from V and 2 from J; bases not matched to a gene: 15. Germline CDR1 and CDR2: SGHTA and FQGNSA. The CDR3 nucleotides are TGTGCCAGCAGCTTAACGGGTGTTTCGGACAGGTCGCCCTACGAGCAGTACTTC. Translated: CASSLTGVSDRSPYEQYF.

This chain joins TRBV28 and TRBJ2-7; 7 bases line up with TRBD2. Germline values: CDR1 MDHEN, CDR2 SYDVKM. The CDR3 extends over 22 amino acids. V dropped 8 bases and J dropped 3; count of bases not matched to a gene: 34. The CDR3 region is CASLPLTYTGGFGRERVYEQYF. CDR3 nucleotides: TGTGCCAGCTTGCCGCTGACCTACACCGGGGGTTTTGGGCGGGAGAGGGTCTACGAGCAGTACTTC.

This rearrangement joins TRBV7-9 to TRBJ2-1, with TRBD2 matching 12 bases. CDR3 length: 14 amino acids. V trimming: 4 bases; J trimming: 9 bases; junction bases outside the gene matches: 4. Germline values: CDR1 SEHNR, CDR2 FQNEAQ (reference sequence). The CDR3 DNA reads as TGTGCCAGCAGCTCGACTAGCGGGAGCGGTGAGCAGTTCTTC. It encodes CASSSTSGSGEQFF. The full variable domain, in which reference TRBV7-9 and TRBJ2-1 provide the parts outside the CDR3, is DTGVSQNPRHKITKRGQNVTFRCDPISEHNRLYWYRQTLGQGPEFLTYFQNEAQLEKSRLLSDRFSAERPKGSFSTLEIQRTEQGDSAMYLCASSSTSGSGEQFFGPGTRLTVL.

The rearrangement joins TRBV9 to TRBJ2-1; D may be TRBD1 (5 bases). From germline, CDR1 is SGDLS and CDR2 YYNGEE. V lost 0 bases to trimming and J lost 4 bases, with 11 bases between them. The length of the CDR3 is 15 residues. Written as DNA, the CDR3 is TGTGCCAGCAGCGTAGATTTTGGGGCGTACAATGAGCAGTTCTTC. Protein: CASSVDFGAYNEQFF.